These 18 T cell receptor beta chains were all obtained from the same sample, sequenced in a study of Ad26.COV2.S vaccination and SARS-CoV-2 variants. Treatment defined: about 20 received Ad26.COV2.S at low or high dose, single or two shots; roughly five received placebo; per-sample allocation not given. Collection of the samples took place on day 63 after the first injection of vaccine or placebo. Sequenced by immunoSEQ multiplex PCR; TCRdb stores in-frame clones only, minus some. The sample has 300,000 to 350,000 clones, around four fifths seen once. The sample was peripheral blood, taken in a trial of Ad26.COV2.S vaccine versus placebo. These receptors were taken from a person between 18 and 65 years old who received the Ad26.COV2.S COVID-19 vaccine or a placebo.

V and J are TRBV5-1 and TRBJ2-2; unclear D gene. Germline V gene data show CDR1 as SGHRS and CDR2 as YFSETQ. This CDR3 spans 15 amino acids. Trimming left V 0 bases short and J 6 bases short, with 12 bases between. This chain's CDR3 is CASSLEWQVSGELFF. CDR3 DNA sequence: TGCGCCAGCAGCTTGGAATGGCAGGTCTCCGGGGAGCTGTTTTTT.

The CDR3 reads CAWNSGDAEAFF. The CDR3 DNA sequence: TGTGCCTGGAACTCCGGGGACGCTGAAGCTTTCTTT. V usage is TRBV30 and J usage is TRBJ1-1; weak D call: TRBD1 (5 bases). This CDR3 spans 12 amino acids. V lost 4 bases and J 6 bases, leaving 12 bases between the germline ends. Germline lookup yields CDR1 GTSNPN and CDR2 SVGIG (reference sequence).

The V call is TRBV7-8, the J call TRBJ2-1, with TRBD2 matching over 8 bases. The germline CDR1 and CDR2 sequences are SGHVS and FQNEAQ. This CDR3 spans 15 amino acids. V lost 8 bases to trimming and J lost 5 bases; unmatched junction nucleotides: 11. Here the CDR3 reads CASVLSGGLNNEQFF. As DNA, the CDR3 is TGTGCCAGCGTACTAAGCGGGGGTCTAAACAATGAGCAGTTCTTC.

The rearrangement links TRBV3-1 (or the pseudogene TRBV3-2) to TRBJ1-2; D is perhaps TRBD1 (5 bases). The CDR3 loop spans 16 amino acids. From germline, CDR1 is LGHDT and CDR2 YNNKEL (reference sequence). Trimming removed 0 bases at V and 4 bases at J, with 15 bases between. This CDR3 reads CASSQDRRGRGYGYTF. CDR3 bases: TGTGCCAGCAGCCAAGATAGGAGGGGCAGAGGCTATGGCTACACCTTC.

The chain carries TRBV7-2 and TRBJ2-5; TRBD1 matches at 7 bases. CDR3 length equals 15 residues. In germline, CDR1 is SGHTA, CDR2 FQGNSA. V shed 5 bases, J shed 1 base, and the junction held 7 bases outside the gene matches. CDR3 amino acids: CASSPLGTVQETQYF. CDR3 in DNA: TGTGCCAGCAGCCCACTAGGGACAGTCCAAGAGACCCAGTACTTC.

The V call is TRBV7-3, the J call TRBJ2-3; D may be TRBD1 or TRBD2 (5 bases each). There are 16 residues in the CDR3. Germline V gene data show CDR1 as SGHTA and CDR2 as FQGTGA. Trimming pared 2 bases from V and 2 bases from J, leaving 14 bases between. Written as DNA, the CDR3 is TGTGCCAGCAGCTTAGCTAGAGGGGCGCTCACAGATACGCAGTATTTT. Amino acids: CASSLARGALTDTQYF.

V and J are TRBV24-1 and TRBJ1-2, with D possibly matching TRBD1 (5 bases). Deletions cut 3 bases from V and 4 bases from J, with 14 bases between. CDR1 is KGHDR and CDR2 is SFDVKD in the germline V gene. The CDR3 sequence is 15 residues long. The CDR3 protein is CATSDRGTSSYGYTF. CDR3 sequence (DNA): TGTGCCACCAGTGATCGCGGGACGTCGAGCTATGGCTACACCTTC.

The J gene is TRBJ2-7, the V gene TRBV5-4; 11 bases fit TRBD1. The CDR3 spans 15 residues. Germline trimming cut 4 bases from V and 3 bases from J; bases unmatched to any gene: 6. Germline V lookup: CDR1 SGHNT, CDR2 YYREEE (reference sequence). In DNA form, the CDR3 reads TGTGCCAGCAGCGCCGGGACAGGGGGGTACTACGAGCAGTACTTC. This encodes CASSAGTGGYYEQYF.

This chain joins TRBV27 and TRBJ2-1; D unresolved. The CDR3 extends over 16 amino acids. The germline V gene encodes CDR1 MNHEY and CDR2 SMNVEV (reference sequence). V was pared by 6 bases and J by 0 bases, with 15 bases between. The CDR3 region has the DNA TGTGCCAGCAGCCGACCAGGCACAATCTCCTACAATGAGCAGTTCTTC. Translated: CASSRPGTISYNEQFF.

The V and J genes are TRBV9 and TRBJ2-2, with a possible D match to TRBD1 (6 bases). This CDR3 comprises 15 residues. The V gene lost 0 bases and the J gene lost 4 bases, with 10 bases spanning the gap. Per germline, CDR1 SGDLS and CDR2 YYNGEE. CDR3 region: CASSVATGRTGELFF. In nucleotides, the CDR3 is TGTGCCAGCAGCGTAGCGACAGGCCGCACCGGGGAGCTGTTTTTT.

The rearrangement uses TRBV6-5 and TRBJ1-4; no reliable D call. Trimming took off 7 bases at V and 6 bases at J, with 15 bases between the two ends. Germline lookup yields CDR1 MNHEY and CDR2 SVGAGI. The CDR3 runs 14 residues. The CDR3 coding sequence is TGTGCCAGCAACGGGATGGTCGGGGATGAAAAACTGTTTTTT. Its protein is CASNGMVGDEKLFF.

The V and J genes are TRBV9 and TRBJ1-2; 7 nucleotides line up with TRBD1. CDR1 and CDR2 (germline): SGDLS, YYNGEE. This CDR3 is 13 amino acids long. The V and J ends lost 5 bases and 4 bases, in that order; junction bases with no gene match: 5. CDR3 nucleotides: TGTGCCAGCAGAATGACAGGGACCTATGGCTACACCTTC. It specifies CASRMTGTYGYTF.

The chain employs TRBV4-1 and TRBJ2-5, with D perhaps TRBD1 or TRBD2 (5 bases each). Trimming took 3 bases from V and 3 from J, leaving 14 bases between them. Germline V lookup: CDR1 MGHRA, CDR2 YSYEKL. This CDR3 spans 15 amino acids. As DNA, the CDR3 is TGCGCCAGCAGCCAGCCAGGGACGGCAAAAGAGACCCAGTACTTC. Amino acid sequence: CASSQPGTAKETQYF.

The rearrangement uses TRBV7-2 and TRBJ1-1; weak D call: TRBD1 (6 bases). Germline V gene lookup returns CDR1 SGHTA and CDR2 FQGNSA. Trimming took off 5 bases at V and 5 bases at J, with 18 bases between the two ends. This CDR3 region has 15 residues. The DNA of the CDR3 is TGTGCCAGCAGCCCAGAGGGGGGGCGGAGGACTGAAGCTTTCTTT. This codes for CASSPEGGRRTEAFF.

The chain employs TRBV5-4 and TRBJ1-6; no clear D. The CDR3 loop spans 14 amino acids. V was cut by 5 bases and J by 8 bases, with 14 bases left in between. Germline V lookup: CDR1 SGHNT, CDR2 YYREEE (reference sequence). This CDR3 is CASRPDRTYSPLHF. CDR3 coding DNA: TGTGCCAGCAGACCCGATCGCACGTATTCACCCCTCCACTTT.

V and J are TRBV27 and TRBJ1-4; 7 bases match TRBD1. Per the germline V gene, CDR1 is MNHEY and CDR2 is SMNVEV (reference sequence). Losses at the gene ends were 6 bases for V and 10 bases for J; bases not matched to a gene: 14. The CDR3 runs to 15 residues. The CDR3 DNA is TGTGCCAGCAGGACCCTGACAGGGAGTAAAGGAAAACTGTTTTTT. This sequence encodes CASRTLTGSKGKLFF.

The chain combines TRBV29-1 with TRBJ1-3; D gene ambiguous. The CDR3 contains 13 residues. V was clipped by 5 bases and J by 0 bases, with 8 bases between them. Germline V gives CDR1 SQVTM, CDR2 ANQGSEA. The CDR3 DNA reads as TGCAGCGTTCTTCGGGGCTCTGGAAACACCATATATTTT. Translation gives CSVLRGSGNTIYF.

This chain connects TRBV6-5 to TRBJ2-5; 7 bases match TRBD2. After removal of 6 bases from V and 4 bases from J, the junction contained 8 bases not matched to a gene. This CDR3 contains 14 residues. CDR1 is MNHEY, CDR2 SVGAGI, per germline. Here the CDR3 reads CASSSGRYGETQYF. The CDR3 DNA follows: TGTGCCAGCAGCTCCGGGAGGTACGGAGAGACCCAGTACTTC.